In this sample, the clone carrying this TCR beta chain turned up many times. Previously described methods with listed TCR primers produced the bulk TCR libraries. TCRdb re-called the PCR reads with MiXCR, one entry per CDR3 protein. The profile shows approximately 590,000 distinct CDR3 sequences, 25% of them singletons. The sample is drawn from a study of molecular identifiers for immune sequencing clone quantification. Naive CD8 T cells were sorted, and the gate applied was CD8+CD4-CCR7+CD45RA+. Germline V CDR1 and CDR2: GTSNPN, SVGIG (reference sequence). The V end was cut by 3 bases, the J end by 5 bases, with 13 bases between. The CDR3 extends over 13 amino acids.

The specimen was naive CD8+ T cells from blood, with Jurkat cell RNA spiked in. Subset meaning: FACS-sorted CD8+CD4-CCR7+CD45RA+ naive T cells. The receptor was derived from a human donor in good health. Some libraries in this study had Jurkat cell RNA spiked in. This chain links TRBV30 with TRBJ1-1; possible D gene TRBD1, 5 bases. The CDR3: CAWRQGPRTEAFF. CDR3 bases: TGTGCCTGGAGGCAGGGTCCTCGGACTGAAGCTTTCTTT.